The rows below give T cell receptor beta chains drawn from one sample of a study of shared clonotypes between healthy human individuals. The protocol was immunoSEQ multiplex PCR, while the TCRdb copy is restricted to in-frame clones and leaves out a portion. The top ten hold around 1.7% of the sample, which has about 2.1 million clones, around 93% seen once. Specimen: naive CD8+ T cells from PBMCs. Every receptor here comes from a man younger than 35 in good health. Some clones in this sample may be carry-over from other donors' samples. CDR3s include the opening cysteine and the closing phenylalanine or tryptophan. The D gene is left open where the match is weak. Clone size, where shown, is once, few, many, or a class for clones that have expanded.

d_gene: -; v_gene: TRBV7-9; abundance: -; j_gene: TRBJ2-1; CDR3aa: CASSLTSFGNEQFF; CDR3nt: TGTGCCAGCAGCTTAACTAGCTTCGGTAATGAGCAGTTCTTC
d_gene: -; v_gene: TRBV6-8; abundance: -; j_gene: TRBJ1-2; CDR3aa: CASSLRSSRKTYGYTF; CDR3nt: TGTGCCAGCAGTCTTAGGTCCTCTAGAAAGACCTATGGCTACACCTTC
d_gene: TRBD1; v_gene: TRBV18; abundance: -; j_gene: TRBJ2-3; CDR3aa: CASSPRTGGITDTQYF; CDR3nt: TGTGCCAGCTCACCTCGGACAGGGGGCATCACAGATACGCAGTATTTT
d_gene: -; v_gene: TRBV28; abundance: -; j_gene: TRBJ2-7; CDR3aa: CASSFWSGKSPMDEQYF; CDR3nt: TGTGCCAGCAGTTTCTGGTCAGGGAAATCTCCGATGGACGAGCAGTACTTC
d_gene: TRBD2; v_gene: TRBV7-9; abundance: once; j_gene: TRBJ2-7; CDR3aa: CASSRLAGGPGEQYF; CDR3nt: TGTGCCAGCAGTCGACTAGCGGGAGGGCCTGGAGAGCAGTACTTC
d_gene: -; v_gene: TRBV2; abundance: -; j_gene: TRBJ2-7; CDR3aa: CASSDWVRAAGESYEQYF; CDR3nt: TGTGCCAGCAGTGATTGGGTTCGGGCGGCAGGGGAATCCTACGAGCAGTACTTC
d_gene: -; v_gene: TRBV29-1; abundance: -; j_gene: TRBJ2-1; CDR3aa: CSVAVYNEQFF; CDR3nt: TGCAGCGTTGCAGTTTACAATGAGCAGTTCTTC
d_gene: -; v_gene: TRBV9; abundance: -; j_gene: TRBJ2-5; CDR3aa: CASSSSPLGGETQYF; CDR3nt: TGTGCCAGCAGCTCGAGCCCCCTGGGTGGGGAGACCCAGTACTTC
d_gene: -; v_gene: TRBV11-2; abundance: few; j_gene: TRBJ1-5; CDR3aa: CASSWGTAKPQHF; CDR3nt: TGTGCCAGCAGCTGGGGCACAGCGAAGCCCCAGCATTTT
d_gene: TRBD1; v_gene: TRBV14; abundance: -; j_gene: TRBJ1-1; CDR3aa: CASSQGEDRVIGTEAFF; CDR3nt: TGTGCCAGCAGCCAAGGTGAGGACAGGGTGATCGGAACTGAAGCTTTCTTT
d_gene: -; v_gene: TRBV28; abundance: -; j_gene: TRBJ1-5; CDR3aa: CASSFRYSNQPQHF; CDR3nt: TGTGCCAGCAGTTTCCGGTATAGCAATCAGCCCCAGCATTTT
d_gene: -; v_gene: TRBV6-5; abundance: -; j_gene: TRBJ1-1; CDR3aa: CASSYGASEAFF; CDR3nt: TGTGCCAGCAGTTACGGGGCTTCCGAAGCTTTCTTT
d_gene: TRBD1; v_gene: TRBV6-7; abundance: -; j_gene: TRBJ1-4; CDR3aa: CASSYPGTGLDEKLFF; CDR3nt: TGTGCCAGCAGTTACCCTGGGACAGGCCTAGATGAAAAACTGTTTTTT
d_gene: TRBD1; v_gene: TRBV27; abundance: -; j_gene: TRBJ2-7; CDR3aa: CASGRTGNPYEQYF; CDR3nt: TGTGCCAGCGGGCGGACAGGGAATCCCTACGAGCAGTACTTC
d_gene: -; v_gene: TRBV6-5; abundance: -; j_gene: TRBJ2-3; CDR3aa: CASSYGDGTDTQYF; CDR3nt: TGTGCCAGCAGTTACGGGGACGGCACAGATACGCAGTATTTT
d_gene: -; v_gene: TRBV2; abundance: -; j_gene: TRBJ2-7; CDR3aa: CASMGLSGTPYEQYF; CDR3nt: TGTGCCAGCATGGGCCTATCAGGGACTCCCTACGAGCAGTACTTC
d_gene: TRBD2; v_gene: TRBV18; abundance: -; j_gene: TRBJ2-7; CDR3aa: CASSPTPGTSGYEQYF; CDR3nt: TGTGCCAGCTCACCTACCCCCGGGACTAGCGGTTACGAGCAGTACTTC